The source of this T cell receptor beta chain is a study of blood T cell repertoires in COVID-19. Study as a whole: Samples taken during acute and convalescent COVID-19 were collected in the United States, Italy and Spain.

How the authors handled the data: Amplifying reference gene primers gave estimates of nucleated cell counts. This table comes from immunoSEQ multiplex PCR, and its TCRdb copy is limited to in-frame clones, with some not included. D and trimming come from the DNA, and the V and J calls and clone size come from that table. Of under 300,000 clones listed, approximately 86% are singletons. V shed 3 bases and J 9 bases; nucleotides not matched to a gene: 19. This CDR3 contains 18 residues. Germline V gene lookup returns CDR1 SGHRS and CDR2 YFSETQ. The participants were between about 18 and 95 years old and came from some 23 US areas.

Input material: PBMCs or T cells enriched from blood (not recorded which). This chain connects TRBV5-1 to TRBJ2-1; 9 bases line up with TRBD2. This TCR was recovered from a woman aged 40 to 50 with acute COVID-19. This chain's CDR3 is CASSSRSAGVAGEGEQFF. The CDR3 region has the DNA TGCGCCAGCAGCTCGAGATCCGCTGGGGTAGCGGGAGAGGGTGAGCAGTTCTTC.